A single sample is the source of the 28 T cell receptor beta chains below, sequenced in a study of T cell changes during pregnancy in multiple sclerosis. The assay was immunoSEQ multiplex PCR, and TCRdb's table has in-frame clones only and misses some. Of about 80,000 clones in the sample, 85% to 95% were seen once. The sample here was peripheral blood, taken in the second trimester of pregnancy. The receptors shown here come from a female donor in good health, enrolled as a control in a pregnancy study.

The CDR3 DNA reads TGTGCCTGGAGTCTACCGGGACAGGTAGTCTCACCCCTCCACTTT. Protein sequence: CAWSLPGQVVSPLHF. The V call is TRBV30, the J call TRBJ1-6, with TRBD1 matching over 8 bases. V gave up 2 bases and J gave up 10 bases; unmatched junction bases: 10. Per the germline V gene, CDR1 is GTSNPN and CDR2 is SVGIG (reference sequence). The length of the CDR3 is 15 residues.

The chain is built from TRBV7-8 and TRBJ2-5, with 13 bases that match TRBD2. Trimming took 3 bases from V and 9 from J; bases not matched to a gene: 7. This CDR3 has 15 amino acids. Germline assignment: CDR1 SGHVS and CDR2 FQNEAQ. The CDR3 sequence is CASSFGTSGTQPQYF. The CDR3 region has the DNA TGTGCCAGCAGCTTCGGGACTAGCGGGACCCAGCCCCAGTACTTC.

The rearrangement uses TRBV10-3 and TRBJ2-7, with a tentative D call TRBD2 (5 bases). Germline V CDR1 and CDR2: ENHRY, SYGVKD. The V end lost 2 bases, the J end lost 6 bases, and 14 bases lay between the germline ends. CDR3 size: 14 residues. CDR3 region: CAISEPIMRAEQYF. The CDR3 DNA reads TGTGCCATCAGTGAGCCAATTATGAGGGCCGAGCAGTACTTC.

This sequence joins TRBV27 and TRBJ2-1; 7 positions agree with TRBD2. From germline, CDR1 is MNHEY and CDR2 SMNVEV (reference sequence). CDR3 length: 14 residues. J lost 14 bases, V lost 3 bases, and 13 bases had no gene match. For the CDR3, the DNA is TGTGCCAGCAGTTTTGGGCTAGCGGACGCCGGGGAGTTCTTC. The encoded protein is CASSFGLADAGEFF.

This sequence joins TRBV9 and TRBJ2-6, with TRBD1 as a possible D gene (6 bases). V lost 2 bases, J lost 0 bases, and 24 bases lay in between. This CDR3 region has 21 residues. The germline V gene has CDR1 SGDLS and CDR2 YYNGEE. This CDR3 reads CASSVRQEAKFGDSGANVLTF. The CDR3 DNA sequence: TGTGCCAGCAGCGTTCGACAGGAGGCGAAGTTTGGGGACTCTGGGGCCAACGTCCTGACTTTC.

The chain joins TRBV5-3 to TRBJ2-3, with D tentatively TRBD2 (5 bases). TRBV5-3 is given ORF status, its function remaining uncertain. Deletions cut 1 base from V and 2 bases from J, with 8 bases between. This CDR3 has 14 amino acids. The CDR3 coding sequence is TGTGCCAGAAGCTTGTTAGCGCACACAGATACGCAGTATTTT. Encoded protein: CARSLLAHTDTQYF.

CDR3 DNA sequence: TGTGCCAGCAGCTTTTATATCGGGAAGGGCCCGTTTACAGATACGCAGTATTTT. This encodes CASSFYIGKGPFTDTQYF. The gene calls are TRBV5-6 and TRBJ2-3; TRBD2 is a possible D gene (5 bases). CDR3 size: 18 residues. Germline values: CDR1 SGHDT, CDR2 YYEEEE. V was pared by 2 bases and J by 3 bases, with 22 bases between.

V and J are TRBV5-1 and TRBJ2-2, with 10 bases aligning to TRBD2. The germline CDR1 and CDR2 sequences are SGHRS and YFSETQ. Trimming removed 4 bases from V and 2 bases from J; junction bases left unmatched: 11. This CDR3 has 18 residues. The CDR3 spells CASSGVASGSKNTGELFF. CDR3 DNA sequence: TGCGCCAGCAGCGGGGTGGCTAGCGGGAGTAAAAACACCGGGGAGCTGTTTTTT.

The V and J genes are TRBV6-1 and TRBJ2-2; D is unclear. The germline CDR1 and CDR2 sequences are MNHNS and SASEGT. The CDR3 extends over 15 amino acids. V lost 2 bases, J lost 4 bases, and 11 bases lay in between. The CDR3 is CASSETVSATGELFF. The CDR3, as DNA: TGTGCCAGCAGTGAAACTGTATCTGCCACCGGGGAGCTGTTTTTT.

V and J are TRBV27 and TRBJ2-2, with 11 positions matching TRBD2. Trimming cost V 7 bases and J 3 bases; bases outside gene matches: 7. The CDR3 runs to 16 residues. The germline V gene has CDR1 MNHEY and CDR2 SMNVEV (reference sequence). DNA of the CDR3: TGTGCCAGCATCTTAGCGGGAGGGCCCGACACCGGGGAGCTGTTTTTT. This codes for CASILAGGPDTGELFF.

CDR3 loop: CASSDLRGEINEQFF. The CDR3 nucleotides are TGTGCCAGCAGTGATCTCAGGGGGGAAATTAATGAGCAGTTCTTC. The rearrangement links TRBV25-1 to TRBJ2-1; possible D gene TRBD1, 7 bases. The CDR3 totals 15 residues. Germline lookup yields CDR1 MGHDK and CDR2 SYGVNS. Trimming removed 3 bases at V and 7 bases at J, with 16 bases between.

In DNA form, the CDR3 reads TGTGCCAGCAAGGGGGCACGGAACACTGAAGCTTTCTTT. This translates into CASKGARNTEAFF. J is TRBJ1-1 and V is TRBV2; 7 bases are shared with TRBD1. V was pared by 7 bases and J by 1 base, with 3 bases of the junction left unmatched. This CDR3 has 13 amino acids. Germline V gives CDR1 SNHLY, CDR2 FYNNEI.

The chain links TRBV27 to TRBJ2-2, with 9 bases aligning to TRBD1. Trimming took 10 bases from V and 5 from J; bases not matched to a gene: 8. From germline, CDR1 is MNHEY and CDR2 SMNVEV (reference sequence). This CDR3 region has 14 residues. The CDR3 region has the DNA TGTGCCACCGGGACAGGGAAGGCGACCGGGGAGCTGTTTTTT. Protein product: CATGTGKATGELFF.

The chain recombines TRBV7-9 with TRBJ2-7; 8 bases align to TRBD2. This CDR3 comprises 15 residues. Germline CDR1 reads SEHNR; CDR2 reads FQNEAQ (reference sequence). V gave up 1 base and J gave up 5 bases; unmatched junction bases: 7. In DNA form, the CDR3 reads TGTGCCAGCAGCTTAGAGTATCGGGGGGGGAACGAGCAGTACTTC. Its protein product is CASSLEYRGGNEQYF.

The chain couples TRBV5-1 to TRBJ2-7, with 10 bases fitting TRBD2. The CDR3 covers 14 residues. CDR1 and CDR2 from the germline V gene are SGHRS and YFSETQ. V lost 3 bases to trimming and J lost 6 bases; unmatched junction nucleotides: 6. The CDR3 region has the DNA TGCGCCAGCAGCTCCCCTAGCGGGAGCCCCGAGCAGTACTTC. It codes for CASSSPSGSPEQYF.

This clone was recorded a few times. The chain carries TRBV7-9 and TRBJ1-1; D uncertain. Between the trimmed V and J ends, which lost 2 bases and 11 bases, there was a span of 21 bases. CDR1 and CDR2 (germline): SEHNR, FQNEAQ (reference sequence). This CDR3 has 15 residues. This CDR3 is CASSLYPPRVAPAFF. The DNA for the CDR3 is TGTGCCAGCAGCTTATACCCTCCGCGGGTAGCTCCGGCTTTCTTT.

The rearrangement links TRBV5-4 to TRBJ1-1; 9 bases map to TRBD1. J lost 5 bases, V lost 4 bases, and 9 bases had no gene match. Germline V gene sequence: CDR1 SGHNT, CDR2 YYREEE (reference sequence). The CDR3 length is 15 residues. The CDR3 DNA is TGTGCCAGCAGCGAAGAGACAGGGGGATGGACTGAAGCTTTCTTT. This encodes CASSEETGGWTEAFF.

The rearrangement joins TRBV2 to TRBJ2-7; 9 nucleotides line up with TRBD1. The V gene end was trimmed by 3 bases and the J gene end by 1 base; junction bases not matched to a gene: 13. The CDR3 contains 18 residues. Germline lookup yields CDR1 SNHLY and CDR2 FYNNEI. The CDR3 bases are TGTGCCAGCAGTGAGCAATCTCGTGTAGGGACAGGGTCCTACGAGCAGTACTTC. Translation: CASSEQSRVGTGSYEQYF.

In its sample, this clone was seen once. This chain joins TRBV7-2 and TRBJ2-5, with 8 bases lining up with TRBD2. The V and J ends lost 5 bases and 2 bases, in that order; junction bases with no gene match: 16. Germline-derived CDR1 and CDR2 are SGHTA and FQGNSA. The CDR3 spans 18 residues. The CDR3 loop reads CASSVRRGAAGGQETQYF. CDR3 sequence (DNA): TGTGCCAGCAGCGTTAGACGGGGTGCGGCGGGAGGACAAGAGACCCAGTACTTC.

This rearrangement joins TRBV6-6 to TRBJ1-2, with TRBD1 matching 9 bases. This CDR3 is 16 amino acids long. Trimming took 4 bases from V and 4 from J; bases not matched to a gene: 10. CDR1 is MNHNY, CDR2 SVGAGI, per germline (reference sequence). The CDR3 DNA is TGTGCCAGCAGTTCGTCATCCGGGACAGGGCTCTATGGCTACACCTTC. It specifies CASSSSSGTGLYGYTF.

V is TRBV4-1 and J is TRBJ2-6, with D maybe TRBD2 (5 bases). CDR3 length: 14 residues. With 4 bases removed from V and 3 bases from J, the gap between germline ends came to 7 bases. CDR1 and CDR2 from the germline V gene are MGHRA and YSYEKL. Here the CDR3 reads CASSLRGGANVLTF. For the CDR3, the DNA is TGCGCCAGCAGCCTTCGGGGTGGGGCCAACGTCCTGACTTTC.

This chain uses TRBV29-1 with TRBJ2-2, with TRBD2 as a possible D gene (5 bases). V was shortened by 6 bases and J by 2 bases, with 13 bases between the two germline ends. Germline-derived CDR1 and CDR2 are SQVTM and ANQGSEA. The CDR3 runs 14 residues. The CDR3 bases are TGCAGCGTCCGACGGGATATTAACACCGGGGAGCTGTTTTTT. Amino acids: CSVRRDINTGELFF.

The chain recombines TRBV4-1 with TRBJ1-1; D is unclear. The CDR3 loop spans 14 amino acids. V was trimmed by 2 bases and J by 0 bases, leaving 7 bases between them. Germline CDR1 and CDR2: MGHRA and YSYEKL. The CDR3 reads CASSQPSLNTEAFF. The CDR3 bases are TGCGCCAGCAGCCAACCTAGTTTGAACACTGAAGCTTTCTTT.

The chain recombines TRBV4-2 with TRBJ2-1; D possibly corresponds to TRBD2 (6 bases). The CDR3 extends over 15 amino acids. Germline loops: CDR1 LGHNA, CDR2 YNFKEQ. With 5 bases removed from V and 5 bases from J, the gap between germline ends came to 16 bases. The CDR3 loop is CASSMGLEHNNEQFF. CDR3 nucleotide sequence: TGTGCCAGCAGCATGGGACTTGAGCATAACAATGAGCAGTTCTTC.

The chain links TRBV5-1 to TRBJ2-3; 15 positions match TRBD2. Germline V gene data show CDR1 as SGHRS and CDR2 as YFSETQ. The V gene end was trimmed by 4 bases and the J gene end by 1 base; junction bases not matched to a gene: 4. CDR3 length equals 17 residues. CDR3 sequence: CASSLRTSGRGTDTQYF. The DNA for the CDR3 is TGCGCCAGCAGCCTCCGGACTAGCGGGAGGGGCACAGATACGCAGTATTTT.

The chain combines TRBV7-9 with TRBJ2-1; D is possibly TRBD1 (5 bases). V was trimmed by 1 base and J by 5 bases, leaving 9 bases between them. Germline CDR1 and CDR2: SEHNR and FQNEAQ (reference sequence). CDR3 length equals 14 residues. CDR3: CASSLDRFNNEQFF. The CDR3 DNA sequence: TGTGCCAGCAGCTTAGACAGGTTTAACAATGAGCAGTTCTTC.

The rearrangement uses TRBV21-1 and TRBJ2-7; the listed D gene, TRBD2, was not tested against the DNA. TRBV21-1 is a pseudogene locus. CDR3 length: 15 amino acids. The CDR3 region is CASTTKASFYYEQYF. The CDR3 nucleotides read TGTGCCAGCACCACGAAAGCGTCCTTCTACTACGAGCAGTACTTC.

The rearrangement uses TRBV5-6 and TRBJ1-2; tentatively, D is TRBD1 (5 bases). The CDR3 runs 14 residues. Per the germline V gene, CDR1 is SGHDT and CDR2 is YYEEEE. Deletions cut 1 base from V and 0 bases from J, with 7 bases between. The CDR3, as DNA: TGTGCCAGCAGCTTGCACAGGACTAACTATGGCTACACCTTC. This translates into CASSLHRTNYGYTF.